These 4 T cell receptor beta chains share one sample of origin, sequenced in a study of shared clonotypes between healthy human individuals. TCRdb's table, derived via immunoSEQ multiplex PCR, lists solely in-frame clones and lacks some. The data contain about 1.1 million clones, around three quarters of them seen just once; the ten biggest clones take up roughly 0.55%. The sequenced sample was memory CD4+ T cells from PBMCs. Described subset: CD45RA-negative fraction. These receptors came from a man in his late teens or twenties in good health. Some clones in this sample may be carry-over from other donors' samples.

Here the CDR3 DNA reads TGTGCCAGCAGCTTCCGGCTAGCGGCTAGCACAGATACGCAGTATTTT. It translates to CASSFRLAASTDTQYF. V gene TRBV7-6 combines with J gene TRBJ2-3, with 7 bases that match TRBD2. V shed 3 bases and J 0 bases; nucleotides not matched to a gene: 6. The germline gives CDR1 SGHVS, CDR2 FNYEAQ. The CDR3 is 16 amino acids.

This clone was counted a single time. The chain recombines TRBV30 with TRBJ2-1; 9 bases align to TRBD2. Germline CDR1 reads GTSNPN; CDR2 reads SVGIG (reference sequence). This CDR3 is 12 amino acids long. With V trimmed by 1 base and J by 9 bases, 1 base remained unmatched. Written as DNA, the CDR3 is TGTGCCTGGAGTGGTAGCGGGAGTGAGCAGTTCTTC. The encoded protein is CAWSGSGSEQFF.

J is TRBJ1-3 and V is TRBV6-5; TRBD1 agrees at 8 bases. CDR3 size: 16 residues. V dropped 4 bases and J dropped 1; count of bases not matched to a gene: 6. CDR1 is MNHEY, CDR2 SVGAGI, per germline. CDR3 protein: CASSLIWTGSGNTIYF. The CDR3 coding sequence is TGTGCCAGCAGTTTAATATGGACAGGGTCTGGAAACACCATATATTTT.

This clone was observed a single time. The genes are TRBV21-1 and TRBJ1-3. TRBV21-1 is a pseudogene locus. The CDR3 totals 17 residues. The CDR3: CASSSDAYSLSGNTIYF. Written as DNA, the CDR3 is TGTGCCAGCAGCTCGGACGCGTACAGCCTCTCTGGAAACACCATATATTTT.